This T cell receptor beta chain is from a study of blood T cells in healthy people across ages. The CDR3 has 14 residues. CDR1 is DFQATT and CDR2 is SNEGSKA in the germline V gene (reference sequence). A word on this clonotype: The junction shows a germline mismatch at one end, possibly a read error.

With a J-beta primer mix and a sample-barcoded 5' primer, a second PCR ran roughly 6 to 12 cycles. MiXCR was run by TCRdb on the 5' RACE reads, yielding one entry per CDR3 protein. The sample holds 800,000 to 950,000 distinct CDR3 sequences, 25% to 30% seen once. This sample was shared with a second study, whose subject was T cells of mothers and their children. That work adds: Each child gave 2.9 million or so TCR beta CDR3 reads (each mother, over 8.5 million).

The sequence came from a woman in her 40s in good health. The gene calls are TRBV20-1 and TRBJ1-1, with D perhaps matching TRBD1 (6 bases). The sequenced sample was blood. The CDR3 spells CNASTGGHGTEAFF. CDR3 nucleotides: TGCAATGCTAGTACGGGGGGACATGGCACTGAAGCTTTCTTT.